This T cell receptor beta chain originates from a study of response to subunit inactivated influenza vaccine (dated by TCRdb to between 2018 and 2020). Regarding the research as a whole: The study used deep quantitative T cell receptor repertoire profiling to track responses to a trivalent subunit inactivated influenza vaccine.

This clonotype was found a few times. There is no known antigen for this receptor. There are no base qualities to consult, and no much larger clone falls within one base. Reading the germline V gene (reference sequence) gives CDR1 SGHKS and CDR2 YYEKEE. At the junction V is shortened by 0 bases and J by 2 bases; bases outside the gene matches: 3. The CDR3 holds 15 amino acids from the cysteine to the phenylalanine. Only the CDR3 DNA is retained, 45 bases long and in frame from the first base. On the study overall, not on this receptor specifically: The authors suggested that each seasonal influenza vaccination may recruit only a limited number of new T cells.

The method behind the library was RT-PCR. Sequenced using an Illumina HiSeq 2500. TCRdb cleaned the public reads at Q25 with fastp, built clones with MiXCR and kept in-frame beta chains. Rows are unified per CDR3 protein, each entry keeping the most common DNA and genes. Present in this sample are about 540,000 distinct CDR3 sequences, less than 25% of which were seen just once. Under 3.5% of the sample is taken by the ten largest. In addition, the sample was reused for a study of T cells expressing NK-cell markers. The second paper further reports: TCR beta cDNA libraries were made by 5'RACE template switching that added a universal primer site and unique molecular identifiers. Several donors provided sorted CD3+CD56+NKG2C+, CD3+CD56+NKG2C- and CD3+CD56-NKG2C+ T-cell subsets, whose TCR beta-chain repertoires were profiled. Of the eight sequenced donors, seven were found to be HCMV-seropositive and one was found to be HCMV-seronegative. To restrict sorting to alphabetaTCR-expressing T cells, an anti-gammadeltaTCR antibody was added in several experiments. In six donors, the dominant CD3+CD56+NKG2C+ clonotypes were among the top 10 CD8+ clonotypes and accounted for about 1.0-7.5% of CD8+ T cells. Those dominant clonotypes were again the most abundant among CD3+CD56-NKG2C+ cells in a handful of donors, at about 28.3-60.1%. Whether the expanded NKG2C-expressing T cell clones were specific for HCMV antigens remained unclear. The study sequenced eight donors, all healthy volunteers chosen at random: three men and five women. HCMV serostatus was determined by detecting HCMV-specific IgG in serum with a commercial ELISA kit. Ficoll density gradient centrifugation was used to isolate peripheral blood mononuclear cells from blood. Magnetic immunoseparation with Miltenyi isolation kits was used to isolate CD4+ and CD8+ T cells from PBMC. Priming for cDNA synthesis came from the TCR beta constant segment, and two successive PCR amplification steps followed. The libraries were sequenced on Illumina HiSeq 2000/2500, MiSeq or NextSeq, producing 2 x 150 bp reads. MIGEC handled demultiplexing of the reads and grouping by UMI, while MiTCR was used to assemble and quantify clonotypes. To exclude erroneous sequences, any TCR cDNA sequence not supported by at least two reads was discarded. The tcR package was used for downstream repertoire analysis, and clonotypes were matched between fractions using CDR3 nucleotide sequence together with V segment. VDJmatch was used to annotate antigen specificity against VDJdb, with one amino acid substitution allowed in CDR3.

This receptor was identified in a man between 45 and 60 years old who received an inactivated influenza vaccine. Donor details come from another sample of the same person, matched by shared clones. The chain is assembled from TRBV5-5 and TRBJ1-1; TRBD1 agrees with 8 junctional bases. This specimen was CD4+ T cells sorted from PBMCs, taken 12 days after vaccination. The nucleotide sequence reads TGTGCCAGCAGCTTGGAGGCAGGGGGCAACACTGAAGCTTTCTTT. This sequence encodes CASSLEAGGNTEAFF.